This TCR beta chain is from a study of control samples from healthy donors and cancer patients. Germline CDR1 and CDR2: SGHRS and YFSETQ. The V and J ends lost 0 bases and 8 bases respectively, with 15 bases between them. The CDR3 is 15 residues long. Sequenced by immunoSEQ multiplex PCR; TCRdb stores in-frame clones only, minus some. The table has over 100,000 clones, approximately 89% seen once. This chain joins TRBV5-1 and TRBJ2-1, with D hard to call. The sequenced material came from blood. This TCR derives from a man in his forties or fifties in good health. CDR3 region: CASSLVGMLVHEQFF. The CDR3 DNA reads TGCGCCAGCAGCTTGGTAGGGATGTTGGTTCATGAGCAGTTCTTC.